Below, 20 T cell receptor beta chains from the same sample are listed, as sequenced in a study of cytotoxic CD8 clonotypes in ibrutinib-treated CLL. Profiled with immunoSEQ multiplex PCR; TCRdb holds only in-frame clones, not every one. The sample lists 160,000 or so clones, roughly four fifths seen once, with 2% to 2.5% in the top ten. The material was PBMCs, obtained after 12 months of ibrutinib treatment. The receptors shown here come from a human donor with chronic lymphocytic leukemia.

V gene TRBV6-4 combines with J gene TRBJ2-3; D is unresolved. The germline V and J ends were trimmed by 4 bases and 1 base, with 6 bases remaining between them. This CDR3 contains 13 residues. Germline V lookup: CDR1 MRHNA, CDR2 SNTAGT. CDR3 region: CASSVQGTDTQYF. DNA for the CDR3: TGTGCCAGCAGTGTCCAAGGCACAGATACGCAGTATTTT.

The CDR3 sequence is CASRGDSNYGYTF. DNA for the CDR3: TGTGCCAGCAGGGGGGACAGCAACTATGGCTACACCTTC. J is TRBJ1-2 and V is TRBV6-8; 7 bases match TRBD1. The V and J ends lost 6 bases and 2 bases, in that order; junction bases with no gene match: 3. The CDR3 spans 13 residues. CDR1 MNHGY and CDR2 SAAAGT come from the germline V gene.

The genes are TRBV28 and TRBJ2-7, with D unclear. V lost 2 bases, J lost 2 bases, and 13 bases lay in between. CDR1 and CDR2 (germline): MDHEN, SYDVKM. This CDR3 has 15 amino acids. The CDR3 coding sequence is TGTGCCAGCAGTTTAAGCTACCGAGGCCCCTACGAGCAGTACTTC. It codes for CASSLSYRGPYEQYF.

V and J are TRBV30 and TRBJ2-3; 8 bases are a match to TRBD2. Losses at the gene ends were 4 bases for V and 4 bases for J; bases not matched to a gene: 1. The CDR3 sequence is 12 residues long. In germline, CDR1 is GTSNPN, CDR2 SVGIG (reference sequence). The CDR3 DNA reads TGTGCCTGGACAGCGGGGGCAGATACGCAGTATTTT. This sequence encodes CAWTAGADTQYF. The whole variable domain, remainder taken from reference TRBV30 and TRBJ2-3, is SQTIHQWPATLVQPVGSPLSLECTVEGTSNPNLYWYRQAAGRGLQLLFYSVGIGQISSEVPQNLSASRPQDRQFILSSKKLLLSDSGFYLCAWTAGADTQYFGPGTRLTVL.

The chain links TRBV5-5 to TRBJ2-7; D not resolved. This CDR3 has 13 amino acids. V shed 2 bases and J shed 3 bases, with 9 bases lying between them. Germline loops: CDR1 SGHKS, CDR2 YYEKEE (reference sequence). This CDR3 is CASSLHSNYEQYF. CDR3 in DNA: TGTGCCAGCAGCTTACATAGTAACTACGAGCAGTACTTC.

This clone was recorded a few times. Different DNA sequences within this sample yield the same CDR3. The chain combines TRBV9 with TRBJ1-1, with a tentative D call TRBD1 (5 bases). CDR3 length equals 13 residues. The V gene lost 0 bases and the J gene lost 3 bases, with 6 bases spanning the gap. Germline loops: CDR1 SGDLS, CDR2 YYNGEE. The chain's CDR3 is CASSVGGYTEAFF. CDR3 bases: TGTGCCAGCAGCGTAGGGGGCTACACTGAAGCTTTCTTT. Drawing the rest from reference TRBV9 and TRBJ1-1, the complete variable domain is DSGVTQTPKHLITATGQRVTLRCSPRSGDLSVYWYQQSLDQGLQFLIQYYNGEERAKGNILERFSAQQFPDLHSELNLSSLELGDSALYFCASSVGGYTEAFFGQGTRLTVV.

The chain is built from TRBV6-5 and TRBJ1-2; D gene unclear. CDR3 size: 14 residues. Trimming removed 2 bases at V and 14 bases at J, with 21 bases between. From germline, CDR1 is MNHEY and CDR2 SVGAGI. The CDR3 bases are TGTGCCAGCAGTTACGCCACCGCTATACCCCAGGTGACCTTC. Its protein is CASSYATAIPQVTF.

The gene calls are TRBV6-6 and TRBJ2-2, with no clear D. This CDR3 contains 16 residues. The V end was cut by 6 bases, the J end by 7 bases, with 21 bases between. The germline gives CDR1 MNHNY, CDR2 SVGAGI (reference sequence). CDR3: CASRPSGTGMNGELFF. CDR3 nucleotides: TGTGCCAGCAGACCCTCGGGCACCGGTATGAACGGGGAGCTGTTTTTT.

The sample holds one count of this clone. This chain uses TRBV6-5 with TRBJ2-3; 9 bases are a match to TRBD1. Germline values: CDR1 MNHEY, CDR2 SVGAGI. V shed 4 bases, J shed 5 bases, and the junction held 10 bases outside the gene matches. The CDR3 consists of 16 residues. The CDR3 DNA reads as TGTGCCAGCAGTTTAAAACAGGGGGCGGTTATAGATACGCAGTATTTT. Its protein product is CASSLKQGAVIDTQYF.

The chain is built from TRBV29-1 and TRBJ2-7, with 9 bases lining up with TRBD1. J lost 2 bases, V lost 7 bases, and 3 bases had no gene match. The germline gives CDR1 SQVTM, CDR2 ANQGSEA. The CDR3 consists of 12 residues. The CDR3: CSARQGAYEQYF. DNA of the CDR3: TGCAGCGCCCGACAGGGGGCCTACGAGCAGTACTTC.

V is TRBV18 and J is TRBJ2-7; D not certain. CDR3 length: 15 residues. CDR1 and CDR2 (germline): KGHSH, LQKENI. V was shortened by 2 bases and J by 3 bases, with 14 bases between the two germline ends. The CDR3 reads CASSPGQGSYYEQYF. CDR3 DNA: TGTGCCAGCTCACCAGGTCAAGGCAGTTACTACGAGCAGTACTTC.

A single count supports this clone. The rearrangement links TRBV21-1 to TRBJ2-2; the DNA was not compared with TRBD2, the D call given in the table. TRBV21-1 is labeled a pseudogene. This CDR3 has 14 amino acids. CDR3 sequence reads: CARRTSGITGELFF. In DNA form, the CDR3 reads TGTGCCAGAAGGACTAGCGGGATCACCGGGGAGCTGTTTTTT.

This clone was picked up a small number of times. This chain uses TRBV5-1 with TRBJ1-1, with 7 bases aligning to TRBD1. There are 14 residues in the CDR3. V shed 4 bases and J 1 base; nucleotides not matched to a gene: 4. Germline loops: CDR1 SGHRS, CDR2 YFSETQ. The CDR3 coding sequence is TGCGCCAGCAGCCCGGGACAGCAGAACACTGAAGCTTTCTTT. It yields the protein CASSPGQQNTEAFF.

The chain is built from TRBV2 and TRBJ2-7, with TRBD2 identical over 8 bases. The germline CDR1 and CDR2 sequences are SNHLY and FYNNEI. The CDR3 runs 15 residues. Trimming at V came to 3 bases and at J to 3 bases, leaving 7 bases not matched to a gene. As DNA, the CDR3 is TGTGCCAGCAGTGACATGAGTAGCGGGATCTACGAGCAGTACTTC. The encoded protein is CASSDMSSGIYEQYF.

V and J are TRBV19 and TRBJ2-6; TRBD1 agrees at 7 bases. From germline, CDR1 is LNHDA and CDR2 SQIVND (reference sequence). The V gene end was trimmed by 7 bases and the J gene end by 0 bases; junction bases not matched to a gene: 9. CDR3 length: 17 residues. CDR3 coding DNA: TGTGCCAGTACCTCTTACGCAGGGGGCTCTGGGGCCAACGTCCTGACTTTC. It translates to CASTSYAGGSGANVLTF.

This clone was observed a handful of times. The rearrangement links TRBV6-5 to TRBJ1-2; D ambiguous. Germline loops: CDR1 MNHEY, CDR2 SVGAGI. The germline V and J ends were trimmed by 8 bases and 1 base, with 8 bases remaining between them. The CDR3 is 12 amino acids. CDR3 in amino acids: CASGKNNYGYTF. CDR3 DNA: TGTGCCAGCGGGAAAAATAACTATGGCTACACCTTC.

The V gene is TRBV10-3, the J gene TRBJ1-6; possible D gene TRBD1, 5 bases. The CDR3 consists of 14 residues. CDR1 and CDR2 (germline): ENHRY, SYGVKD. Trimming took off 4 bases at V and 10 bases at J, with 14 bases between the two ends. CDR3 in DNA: TGTGCCATCAGTGGGGCGGGGGGGGACTCACCCCTCCACTTT. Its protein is CAISGAGGDSPLHF.

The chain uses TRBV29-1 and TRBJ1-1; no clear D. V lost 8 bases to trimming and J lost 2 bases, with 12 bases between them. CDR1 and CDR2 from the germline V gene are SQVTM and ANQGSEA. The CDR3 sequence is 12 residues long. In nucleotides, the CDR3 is TGCAGCTCGGACGGCGAAAACACTGAAGCTTTCTTT. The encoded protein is CSSDGENTEAFF.

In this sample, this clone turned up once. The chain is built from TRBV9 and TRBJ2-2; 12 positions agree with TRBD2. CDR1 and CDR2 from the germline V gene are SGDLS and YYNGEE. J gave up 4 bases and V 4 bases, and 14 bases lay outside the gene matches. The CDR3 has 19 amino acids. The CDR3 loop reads CASSLPWLAGGPRTGELFF. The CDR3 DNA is TGTGCCAGCAGCCTCCCTTGGCTAGCGGGGGGGCCGCGCACCGGGGAGCTGTTTTTT.

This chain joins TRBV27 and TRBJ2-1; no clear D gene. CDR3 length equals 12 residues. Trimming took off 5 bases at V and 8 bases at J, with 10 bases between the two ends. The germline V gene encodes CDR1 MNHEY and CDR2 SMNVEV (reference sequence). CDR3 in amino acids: CASSAKLDEQFF. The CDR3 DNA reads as TGTGCCAGCAGTGCGAAATTGGATGAGCAGTTCTTC.